This is a list of T cell receptor beta chains from one sample in a study of cytomegalovirus exposure and HLA in healthy donors. Clones were sequenced by immunoSEQ multiplex PCR, and TCRdb holds only the in-frame ones, with some missing. The data show approximately 150,000 clones, with 63% seen just once and 5.5% to 9% held by the top ten. Specimen: PBMCs. The source is a woman aged 55-75 years in good health and CMV-seropositive. The CDR3 runs from the conserved cysteine through the conserved F or W. A D gene is named only where the DNA matches it firmly. Not every row has a clone size; where given, it reads once, few, many or a size class.

D gene: NA; V gene: TRBV27; J gene: TRBJ1-2; clone size: NA; CDR3 DNA: TGTGCCAGCAGTTTTTATGGCCGAGGTGGCTACACCTTC; CDR3 protein: CASSFYGRGGYTF
D gene: NA; V gene: TRBV7-6; J gene: TRBJ1-1; clone size: NA; CDR3 DNA: TGTGCCAGCAGCCCCTCTGGAGAAGAAAACACTGAAGCTTTCTTT; CDR3 protein: CASSPSGEENTEAFF
D gene: NA; V gene: TRBV4-3; J gene: TRBJ2-2; clone size: NA; CDR3 DNA: TGCGCCAGCAGCCAAGAAACAGCAGGCGCCGGGGAGCTGTTTTTT; CDR3 protein: CASSQETAGAGELFF
D gene: NA; V gene: TRBV11-3; J gene: TRBJ2-1; clone size: NA; CDR3 DNA: TGTGCCAGCAGCTTAGGACTAGATTCCTACAATGAGCAGTTCTTC; CDR3 protein: CASSLGLDSYNEQFF
D gene: NA; V gene: TRBV19; J gene: TRBJ2-6; clone size: few; CDR3 DNA: TGTGCCAGTAGTAAAGTTACAGGGCTAGGGGCCAACGTCCTGACTTTC; CDR3 protein: CASSKVTGLGANVLTF
D gene: TRBD1; V gene: TRBV5-4; J gene: TRBJ1-1; clone size: few; CDR3 DNA: TGTGCCAGCACCTCGCAGGGGGGCGCTGAAGCTTTCTTT; CDR3 protein: CASTSQGGAEAFF
D gene: TRBD1; V gene: TRBV5-1; J gene: TRBJ2-1; clone size: NA; CDR3 DNA: TGCGCCAGCAGCTTTTGGGGACAGGGGGCCTACAATGAGCAGTTCTTC; CDR3 protein: CASSFWGQGAYNEQFF
D gene: NA; V gene: TRBV7-9; J gene: TRBJ1-4; clone size: NA; CDR3 DNA: TGTGCCAGCAGCTTAGCTGGGGCATCGAATGAAAAACTGTTTTTT; CDR3 protein: CASSLAGASNEKLFF
D gene: NA; V gene: TRBV19; J gene: TRBJ1-3; clone size: few; CDR3 DNA: TGTGCCACCGCAGCTGGAAACACCATATATTTT; CDR3 protein: CATAAGNTIYF
D gene: NA; V gene: TRBV5-1; J gene: TRBJ2-3; clone size: few; CDR3 DNA: TGCGCCAGCAGCTTGGAAGGGGGATCGCCAGATACGCAGTATTTT; CDR3 protein: CASSLEGGSPDTQYF
D gene: TRBD2; V gene: TRBV5-1; J gene: TRBJ2-7; clone size: NA; CDR3 DNA: TGCGCCAGCAGCTGGGCCCAAAGCGGGAGTTCCTACGAGCAGTACTTC; CDR3 protein: CASSWAQSGSSYEQYF
D gene: NA; V gene: TRBV18; J gene: TRBJ2-2; clone size: NA; CDR3 DNA: TGTGCCAGCTCACCAGGGGCCAGGCACACCGGGGAGCTGTTTTTT; CDR3 protein: CASSPGARHTGELFF
D gene: TRBD2; V gene: TRBV7-8; J gene: TRBJ2-6; clone size: NA; CDR3 DNA: TGTGCCAGCAGCTCTCTAGCGGCAGGGGCCAACGTCCTGACTTTC; CDR3 protein: CASSSLAAGANVLTF
D gene: TRBD2; V gene: TRBV10-3; J gene: TRBJ2-5; clone size: NA; CDR3 DNA: TGTGCCATCAGTGAGTCTAAGCGGGGAGAGACCCAGTACTTC; CDR3 protein: CAISESKRGETQYF
D gene: TRBD2; V gene: TRBV7-3; J gene: TRBJ2-2; clone size: NA; CDR3 DNA: TGTGCCAGCAGCTTAACGCATACCCCCGGACTAGCGGGAGGGACCGGGGAGCTGTTTTTT; CDR3 protein: CASSLTHTPGLAGGTGELFF
D gene: NA; V gene: TRBV4-2; J gene: TRBJ2-4; clone size: few; CDR3 DNA: TGTGCCAGCAGCCAAGATTCAGTAGCCAAAAACATTCAGTACTTC; CDR3 protein: CASSQDSVAKNIQYF
D gene: TRBD2; V gene: TRBV7-2; J gene: TRBJ2-7; clone size: few; CDR3 DNA: TGTGCCAGCAGCTTAGAAGGGACTAGCGGCTCCTACGAGCAGTACTTC; CDR3 protein: CASSLEGTSGSYEQYF
D gene: NA; V gene: TRBV4-1; J gene: TRBJ1-5; clone size: few; CDR3 DNA: TGCGCCAGCAGCCAACGGGTAGGGGAAAGCAATCAGCCCCAGCATTTT; CDR3 protein: CASSQRVGESNQPQHF
D gene: NA; V gene: TRBV5-1; J gene: TRBJ2-1; clone size: few; CDR3 DNA: TGCGCCAGCAGCTTTCTAGCCGGCAATGAGCAGTTCTTC; CDR3 protein: CASSFLAGNEQFF
D gene: TRBD1; V gene: TRBV4-2; J gene: TRBJ1-2; clone size: few; CDR3 DNA: TGTGCCAGCAGCCAGGGGACAGCCCATAACTATGGCTACACCTTC; CDR3 protein: CASSQGTAHNYGYTF
D gene: TRBD1; V gene: TRBV28; J gene: TRBJ2-5; clone size: NA; CDR3 DNA: TGTGCCAGCAGTTCCCTCAGACAGGGCCATAAAGAGACCCAGTACTTC; CDR3 protein: CASSSLRQGHKETQYF
D gene: TRBD1; V gene: TRBV4-3; J gene: TRBJ2-7; clone size: NA; CDR3 DNA: TGCGCCAGCAGCCTTGGGACAGGGAGCTCCTACGAGCAGTACTTC; CDR3 protein: CASSLGTGSSYEQYF
D gene: NA; V gene: TRBV30; J gene: TRBJ2-1; clone size: once; CDR3 DNA: TGTGCCTGGACAGGGGTCGATGAGCAGTTCTTC; CDR3 protein: CAWTGVDEQFF
D gene: NA; V gene: TRBV7-8; J gene: TRBJ2-3; clone size: NA; CDR3 DNA: TGTGCCAGCAGCCCGCGACTTACTAGCACAGATACGCAGTATTTT; CDR3 protein: CASSPRLTSTDTQYF
D gene: TRBD1; V gene: TRBV12-5; J gene: TRBJ1-1; clone size: NA; CDR3 DNA: TGTGCTAGTGGTTTTTGGGCAGGGGGTAGGAACACTGAAGCTTTCTTT; CDR3 protein: CASGFWAGGRNTEAFF
D gene: TRBD1; V gene: TRBV6-5; J gene: TRBJ2-7; clone size: few; CDR3 DNA: TGTGCCAGCAGTTCAAGGACAGGGCGGTCGTACGAGCAGTACTTC; CDR3 protein: CASSSRTGRSYEQYF
D gene: NA; V gene: TRBV5-1; J gene: TRBJ2-3; clone size: NA; CDR3 DNA: TGCGCCAGCAGCTTGGATGTGGGCCAAGATACGCAGTATTTT; CDR3 protein: CASSLDVGQDTQYF
D gene: TRBD2; V gene: TRBV7-9; J gene: TRBJ2-3; clone size: few; CDR3 DNA: TGTGCCAGCAGCTTAGCTTTGGGCGGGAGGCCCACAGATACGCAGTATTTT; CDR3 protein: CASSLALGGRPTDTQYF
D gene: TRBD2; V gene: TRBV6-5; J gene: TRBJ2-7; clone size: NA; CDR3 DNA: TGTGCCAGCGGTAGACTAGCGGGGACCTACGAGCAGTACTTC; CDR3 protein: CASGRLAGTYEQYF
D gene: NA; V gene: TRBV5-1; J gene: TRBJ2-1; clone size: NA; CDR3 DNA: TGCGCCAGCAGCTTGAGTCTAGCCTACAATGAGCAGTTCTTC; CDR3 protein: CASSLSLAYNEQFF
D gene: TRBD2; V gene: TRBV7-3; J gene: TRBJ2-3; clone size: few; CDR3 DNA: TGTGCCAGCAGCTTAGCTAGCGGGAGTGAGGGAGATACGCAGTATTTT; CDR3 protein: CASSLASGSEGDTQYF
D gene: NA; V gene: TRBV4-1; J gene: TRBJ2-2; clone size: NA; CDR3 DNA: TGCGCCAGCAGCCAAGCCAAAGGAGCCTCCACCGGGGAGCTGTTTTTT; CDR3 protein: CASSQAKGASTGELFF
D gene: NA; V gene: TRBV5-1; J gene: TRBJ2-3; clone size: NA; CDR3 DNA: TGCGCCAGCAGTCTTGGGTCGGGTGGAGGGGATACGCAGTATTTT; CDR3 protein: CASSLGSGGGDTQYF
D gene: NA; V gene: TRBV18; J gene: TRBJ2-5; clone size: NA; CDR3 DNA: TGTGCCAGCTCACCATCAGGGGGGCCAGAGACCCAGTACTTC; CDR3 protein: CASSPSGGPETQYF
D gene: TRBD1; V gene: TRBV6-1; J gene: TRBJ2-1; clone size: few; CDR3 DNA: TGTGCCACCAGACAGGGGGCGGGCGCCTACAATGAGCAGTTCTTC; CDR3 protein: CATRQGAGAYNEQFF
D gene: NA; V gene: TRBV15; J gene: TRBJ2-5; clone size: NA; CDR3 DNA: TGTGCCACCAGCAGAGAGCGGTCCGGTCTATGGACCCAGTACTTC; CDR3 protein: CATSRERSGLWTQYF
D gene: NA; V gene: TRBV5-1; J gene: TRBJ2-1; clone size: NA; CDR3 DNA: TGCGCCAGCAGCTTTGACATCTACAATGAGCAGTTCTTC; CDR3 protein: CASSFDIYNEQFF
D gene: TRBD2; V gene: TRBV29-1; J gene: TRBJ2-1; clone size: NA; CDR3 DNA: TGCAGCGTTGAAGGTCGTGGGCGGGAGATTATGTATGAGCAGTTCTTC; CDR3 protein: CSVEGRGREIMYEQFF
D gene: NA; V gene: TRBV30; J gene: TRBJ2-3; clone size: NA; CDR3 DNA: TGTGCCTGGGGAAGCGGGTTAGATACGCAGTATTTT; CDR3 protein: CAWGSGLDTQYF
D gene: NA; V gene: TRBV7-2; J gene: TRBJ2-7; clone size: NA; CDR3 DNA: TGTGCCAGCAGCTTACAGGGAAACGGCGAGCAGTACTTC; CDR3 protein: CASSLQGNGEQYF
D gene: NA; V gene: TRBV30; J gene: TRBJ2-2; clone size: NA; CDR3 DNA: TGTGCCTGGAGTTTTAGCGGGAACACCGGGGAGCTGTTTTTT; CDR3 protein: CAWSFSGNTGELFF
D gene: NA; V gene: TRBV7-3; J gene: TRBJ2-7; clone size: NA; CDR3 DNA: TGTGCCAGCAGCTCACTACGGGATTCCGAGCAGTACTTC; CDR3 protein: CASSSLRDSEQYF